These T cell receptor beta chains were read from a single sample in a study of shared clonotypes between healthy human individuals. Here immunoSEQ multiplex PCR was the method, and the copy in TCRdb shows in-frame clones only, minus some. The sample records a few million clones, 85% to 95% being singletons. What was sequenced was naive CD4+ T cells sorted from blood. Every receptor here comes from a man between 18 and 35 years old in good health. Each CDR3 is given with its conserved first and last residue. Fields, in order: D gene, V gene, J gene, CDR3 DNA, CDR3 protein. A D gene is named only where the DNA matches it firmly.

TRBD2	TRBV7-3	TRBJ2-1	TGTGCCAGCAGCCCTACTAGCGGCCCCTACAATGAGCAGTTCTTC	CASSPTSGPYNEQFF
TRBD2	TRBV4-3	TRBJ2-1	TGCGCCAGCAGCCATCTTCTAGCGGGAAAGAACTCCTACAATGAGCAGTTCTTC	CASSHLLAGKNSYNEQFF
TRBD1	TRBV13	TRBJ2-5	TGTGCCAGCAGCTCAGGGGGATTTCCACAAGAGACCCAGTACTTC	CASSSGGFPQETQYF
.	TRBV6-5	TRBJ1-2	TGTGCCAGCAGTGACGTCGGCAGGGGAGGTGGCTACACCTTC	CASSDVGRGGGYTF
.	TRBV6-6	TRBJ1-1	TGTGCCAGCAGTCCCCTGGGGGAAGGCACTGAAGCTTTCTTT	CASSPLGEGTEAFF
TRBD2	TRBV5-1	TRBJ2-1	TGCGCCAGCAGCTACCTAGCGGGGGGATACAATGAGCAGTTCTTC	CASSYLAGGYNEQFF
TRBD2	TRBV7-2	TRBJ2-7	TGTGCCAGCAGCGCTAGCGGGAGCCCATCCTACGAGCAGTACTTC	CASSASGSPSYEQYF
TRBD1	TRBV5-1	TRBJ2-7	TGCGCCAGCAGCCCGGTTTCCGGGACAGGGGTCTACGAGCAGTACTTC	CASSPVSGTGVYEQYF
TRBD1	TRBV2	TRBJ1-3	TGTGCCAGCGGACAGGCCTTTCTCTCTGGAAACACCATATATTTT	CASGQAFLSGNTIYF
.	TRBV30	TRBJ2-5	TGTGCCTGGAGTGTAGTTTTGGCTAGTAGGGTTAAAGAGACCCAGTACTTC	CAWSVVLASRVKETQYF
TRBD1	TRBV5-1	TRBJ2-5	TGCGCCAGCAGCTTGGCAGGACAGGGGGAGACCCAGTACTTC	CASSLAGQGETQYF
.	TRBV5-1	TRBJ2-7	TGCGCCAGCAGCCTCAATCCAGGTCAGCCGTATTGGGAGCAGTACTTC	CASSLNPGQPYWEQYF
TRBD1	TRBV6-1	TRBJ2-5	TGTGCCAGCAGTTGGGGACAGGGGGAGACCCAGTACTTC	CASSWGQGETQYF
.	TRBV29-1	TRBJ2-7	TGCAGCGCGGGGACAACCTACGAGCAGTACTTC	CSAGTTYEQYF
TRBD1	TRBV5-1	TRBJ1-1	TGCGCCAGCAGCCCCACCGACCTCAACAGGGGGACTGAAGCTTTCTTT	CASSPTDLNRGTEAFF
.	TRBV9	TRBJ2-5	TGTGCCAGCAGCGTATTCCCAGGAGAGACCCAGTACTTC	CASSVFPGETQYF
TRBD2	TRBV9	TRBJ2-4	TGTGCCAGCAGCTTCAGCGGGGGGCAAGACAAAAACATTCAGTACTTC	CASSFSGGQDKNIQYF
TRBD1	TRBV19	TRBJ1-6	TGTGCCAGTAGAGGACAGGGGTCGAATTCACCCCTCCACTTT	CASRGQGSNSPLHF